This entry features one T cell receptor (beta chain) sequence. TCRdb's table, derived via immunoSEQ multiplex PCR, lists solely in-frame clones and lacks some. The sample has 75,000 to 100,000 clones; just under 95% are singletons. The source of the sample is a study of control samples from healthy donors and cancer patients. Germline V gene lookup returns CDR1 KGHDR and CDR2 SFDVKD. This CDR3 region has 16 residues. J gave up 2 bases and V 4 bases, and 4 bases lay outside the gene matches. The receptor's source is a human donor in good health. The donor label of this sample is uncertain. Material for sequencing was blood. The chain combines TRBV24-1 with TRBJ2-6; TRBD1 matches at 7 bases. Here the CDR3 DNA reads TGTGCCACCAGTGACCAGGACAGGCCTGGGGCCAACGTCCTGACTTTC. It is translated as CATSDQDRPGANVLTF.